The rows below give T cell receptor beta chains drawn from one sample of a study of T cell responses to AZD1222 COVID-19 vaccine. The assay was immunoSEQ multiplex PCR, and TCRdb's table has in-frame clones only and misses some. The table lists 25,000 or so clones, approximately 90% of them singletons. Sequenced here: peripheral blood, sampled 28 days after the second AZD1222 dose. Receptors were obtained from an adult who received the AZD1222 COVID-19 vaccine. CDR3s include the opening cysteine and the closing phenylalanine or tryptophan. A D gene is named only where the DNA matches it firmly. Expanded clones are given a class, and other clones once, few, many or no size at all.

size	D	V	J	CDR3	DNA
.	.	TRBV12-3/TRBV12-4	TRBJ1-1	CASSSRGYEAFF	TGTGCCAGCAGTTCACGAGGGTATGAAGCTTTCTTT
.	.	TRBV7-6	TRBJ2-2	CASSFQRAGELFF	TGTGCCAGCAGCTTCCAGAGGGCCGGGGAGCTGTTTTTT
.	.	TRBV15	TRBJ1-1	CATKRGTPTEAFF	TGTGCCACGAAACGAGGGACACCCACTGAAGCTTTCTTT
.	TRBD2	TRBV4-2	TRBJ2-1	CASSQGLGLAIQDEQFF	TGTGCCAGCAGCCAAGGCCTAGGACTAGCGATTCAGGATGAGCAGTTCTTC
.	.	TRBV12-3/TRBV12-4	TRBJ2-6	CASTQWPNVLTF	TGTGCCAGCACCCAGTGGCCCAACGTCCTGACTTTC
once	.	TRBV11-3	TRBJ2-3	CASSSGGQRTDTQYF	TGTGCCAGCAGCTCCGGGGGGCAACGCACAGATACGCAGTATTTT
.	.	TRBV5-1	TRBJ1-1	CASSSGTDTTAFF	TGCGCCAGCAGCTCCGGGACTGACACTACGGCTTTCTTT
once	TRBD1	TRBV5-1	TRBJ2-7	CASSLDQDRFDEQYF	TGCGCCAGCAGCCTTGACCAGGACAGGTTTGACGAGCAGTACTTC
.	.	TRBV7-2	TRBJ1-1	CASSPGGSKVEAFF	TGTGCCAGCAGCCCCGGAGGTTCCAAGGTTGAAGCTTTCTTT
.	TRBD1	TRBV9	TRBJ2-7	CASSVGGQGVQYF	TGTGCCAGCAGCGTAGGGGGACAGGGTGTGCAGTACTTC
.	.	TRBV7-9	TRBJ2-2	CASSLGLSNTGELFF	TGTGCCAGCAGCTTAGGACTATCGAACACCGGGGAGCTGTTTTTT
.	.	TRBV9	TRBJ1-2	CASSVADYGYTF	TGTGCCAGCAGCGTAGCCGACTATGGCTACACCTTC
.	.	TRBV6-5	TRBJ1-1	CASSPRDRTEAFF	TGTGCCAGCAGTCCAAGGGACCGCACTGAAGCTTTCTTT
.	.	TRBV11-2	TRBJ1-4	CASSLEVLRREKLFF	TGTGCCAGCAGCTTAGAGGTACTGCGGAGGGAAAAACTGTTTTTT
.	.	TRBV21-1	TRBJ2-2	CASSNKPGSYRGGTGELFF	TGTGCCAGCAGCAATAAGCCGGGGTCTTACAGGGGCGGAACCGGGGAGCTGTTTTTT
.	TRBD1	TRBV30	TRBJ1-5	CAWREQYRGRNQPQHF	TGTGCCTGGAGGGAACAATACAGGGGTCGCAATCAGCCCCAGCATTTT
.	.	TRBV7-2	TRBJ1-3	CASSLDDRGNTIYF	TGTGCCAGCAGCTTAGATGACAGAGGAAACACCATATATTTT
once	TRBD2	TRBV25-1	TRBJ2-7	CASSELGTSGIRLGEQYF	TGTGCCAGCAGTGAACTCGGGACTAGCGGAATAAGGCTCGGCGAGCAGTACTTC
.	.	TRBV27	TRBJ1-6	CASTAGKYNSPLHF	TGTGCCAGCACAGCAGGGAAATATAATTCACCCCTCCACTTT
.	.	TRBV11-2	TRBJ1-1	CASSFTGSTEAFF	TGTGCCAGCAGCTTTACAGGGAGCACTGAAGCTTTCTTT
.	.	TRBV19	TRBJ2-3	CASSISGERLRGKTDTQYF	TGTGCCAGTAGTATTAGTGGCGAGCGGTTAAGGGGTAAAACAGATACGCAGTATTTT
once	.	TRBV9	TRBJ1-2	CASSGGLTGYTF	TGTGCCAGCAGCGGCGGACTCACTGGCTACACCTTC
.	.	TRBV6-2/TRBV6-3	TRBJ1-5	CASSYRLNGNQPQHF	TGTGCCAGCAGTTACAGGCTAAACGGCAATCAGCCCCAGCATTTT
.	TRBD1	TRBV7-2	TRBJ1-2	CASSFPGVPGGYGYTF	TGTGCCAGCAGCTTTCCAGGAGTCCCAGGGGGGTATGGCTACACCTTC
once	TRBD2	TRBV11-1	TRBJ2-3	CASRLAASTDTQYF	TGTGCCAGCAGACTAGCGGCTAGCACAGATACGCAGTATTTT
.	.	TRBV7-2	TRBJ1-4	CASSPRGATNEKLFF	TGTGCCAGCAGCCCCAGGGGTGCAACTAATGAAAAACTGTTTTTT
.	TRBD2	TRBV3-1/TRBV3-2	TRBJ2-2	CASSPSGLVSGRAPTGELFF	TGTGCCAGCAGCCCAAGCGGATTGGTAAGCGGGAGGGCCCCGACCGGGGAGCTGTTTTTT
.	.	TRBV24-1	TRBJ2-3	CATSAETGRLTDTQYF	TGTGCCACCAGTGCCGAGACAGGTAGACTCACAGATACGCAGTATTTT
.	TRBD2	TRBV5-1	TRBJ2-7	CASSLLGRIYEQYF	TGCGCCAGCAGTTTACTCGGGAGGATCTACGAGCAGTACTTC
.	.	TRBV6-1	TRBJ2-1	CASRVGLVSNEQFF	TGTGCCAGCAGGGTCGGCTTAGTGTCAAATGAGCAGTTCTTC
.	.	TRBV19	TRBJ1-6	CASSTTGVDSPLHF	TGTGCCAGTAGCACTACGGGGGTCGATTCACCCCTCCACTTT
once	.	TRBV28	TRBJ2-7	CASSLSAGPRPYEQYF	TGTGCCAGCAGTTTATCAGCAGGGCCGCGCCCCTACGAGCAGTACTTC